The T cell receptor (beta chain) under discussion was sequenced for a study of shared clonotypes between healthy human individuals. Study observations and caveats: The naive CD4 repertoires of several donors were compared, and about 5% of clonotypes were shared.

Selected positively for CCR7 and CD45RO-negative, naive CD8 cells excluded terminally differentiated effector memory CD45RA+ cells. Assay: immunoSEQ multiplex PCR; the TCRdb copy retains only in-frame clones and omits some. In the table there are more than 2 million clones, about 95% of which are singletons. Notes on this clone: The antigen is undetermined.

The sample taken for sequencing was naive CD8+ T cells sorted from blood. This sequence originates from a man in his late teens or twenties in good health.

CDR3 DNA sequence: TGTGCCAGCAGCTTAGAAGAGGCCAGGCCTTATGGCTACACCTTC. It encodes CASSLEEARPYGYTF. The gene calls are TRBV11-2 and TRBJ1-2, with D unresolved. Germline V lookup: CDR1 SGHAT, CDR2 FQNNGV. This CDR3 region has 15 residues. Trimming pared 0 bases from V and 5 bases from J, leaving 13 bases between.